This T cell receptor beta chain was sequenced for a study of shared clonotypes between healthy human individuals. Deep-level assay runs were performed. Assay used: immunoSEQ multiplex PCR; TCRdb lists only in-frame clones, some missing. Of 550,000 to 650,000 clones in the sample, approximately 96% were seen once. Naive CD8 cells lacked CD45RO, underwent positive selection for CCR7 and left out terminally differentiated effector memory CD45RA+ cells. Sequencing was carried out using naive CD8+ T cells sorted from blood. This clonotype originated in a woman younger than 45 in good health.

The CDR3 DNA reads TGTGCCAGCAGTTCATATACCTTGGGCAGTGCCTACGAGCAGTACTTC. This encodes CASSSYTLGSAYEQYF. The rearrangement joins TRBV28 to TRBJ2-7; D gene ambiguous. This CDR3 spans 16 amino acids. Germline V gene sequence: CDR1 MDHEN, CDR2 SYDVKM. V was shortened by 4 bases and J by 2 bases, with 18 bases between the two germline ends. Full variable domain (remainder filled in from reference TRBV28 and TRBJ2-7): DVKVTQSSRYLVKRTGEKVFLECVQDMDHENMFWYRQDPGLGLRLIYFSYDVKMKEKGDIPEGYSVSREKKERFSLILESASTNQTSMYLCASSSYTLGSAYEQYFGPGTRLTVT.